The 6 T cell receptor beta chains reported below all come from one sample, sequenced in a study of T-cell reconstitution after alpha-beta-depleted transplantation in children. The authors prepared the TCRbeta library with unique molecular identifiers. TCRdb reprocessed the PCR reads via MiXCR and lists one record per CDR3 protein. The profile shows fewer than 700,000 distinct CDR3 sequences, approximately 12% of them singletons. This material consisted of PBMCs, mostly from graft donor cells, taken 360 days after TCRalphabeta/CD19-depleted stem cell transplant. The source of these receptors is a male patient younger than 18 who had a stem cell transplant for acute myeloid leukemia, so the T cells may come from the graft donor.

The sample holds a few counts of this clonotype. The chain recombines TRBV11-2 with TRBJ2-1; D is perhaps TRBD1 (5 bases). V dropped 5 bases and J dropped 8 bases, with 16 bases sitting between them. The CDR3 loop spans 14 amino acids. Germline-derived CDR1 and CDR2 are SGHAT and FQNNGV. The CDR3 here is CASSGVQGTDEQFF. The CDR3 DNA is TGTGCCAGCAGCGGAGTGCAGGGTACCGATGAGCAGTTCTTC.

Ten or more counts support this clonotype. The chain combines TRBV28 with TRBJ2-5, with 7 bases lining up with TRBD1. Germline CDR1 reads MDHEN; CDR2 reads SYDVKM. The V and J ends lost 4 bases and 3 bases, in that order; junction bases with no gene match: 8. CDR3 length: 15 amino acids. The CDR3 spells CASSSVGGREETQYF. The CDR3 coding sequence is TGTGCCAGCAGTTCTGTAGGGGGCCGCGAAGAGACCCAGTACTTC.

The chain employs TRBV20-1 and TRBJ2-5, with D perhaps assigned TRBD1 or TRBD2 (5 bases each). The V end lost 7 bases, the J end lost 5 bases, and 11 bases lay between the germline ends. The germline gives CDR1 DFQATT, CDR2 SNEGSKA (reference sequence). There are 11 residues in the CDR3. The CDR3 sequence: CSGGTPETQYF. DNA of the CDR3: TGCAGTGGAGGGACCCCGGAGACCCAGTACTTC.

This clonotype has a handful of counts. The chain carries TRBV2 and TRBJ2-7; D tentatively reads TRBD1 or TRBD2 (5 bases each). This CDR3 contains 17 residues. Deletions cut 2 bases from V and 1 base from J, with 18 bases between. CDR1 and CDR2 (germline): SNHLY, FYNNEI. The CDR3 DNA follows: TGTGCCAGCAGTGAACATAGCTGGGGCAGCGGATCCTACGAGCAGTACTTC. Translation: CASSEHSWGSGSYEQYF.

This clonotype was found a few times. The CDR3 bases are TGTGCCAGCTCCCTGACTAGCGCGACCTACGAGCAGTACTTC. Its translation is CASSLTSATYEQYF. The V and J genes are TRBV18 and TRBJ2-7; 8 bases agree with TRBD2. Trimming cost V 6 bases and J 2 bases; bases outside gene matches: 6. This CDR3 has 14 amino acids. Germline assignment: CDR1 KGHSH and CDR2 LQKENI.

This clonotype was detected many times. This chain joins TRBV29-1 and TRBJ2-7; D unclear. Germline V gene sequence: CDR1 SQVTM, CDR2 ANQGSEA. Trimming removed 6 bases at V and 3 bases at J, with 6 bases between. The CDR3 totals 10 residues. CDR3 protein: CSVTDYEQYF. The DNA of the CDR3 is TGCAGCGTAACAGACTACGAGCAGTACTTC.